One and the same sample provided the 18 T cell receptor beta chains below, sequenced in a study of graft-versus-host responses after intestinal transplantation. The antigens for these receptors are not known. Sequenced by immunoSEQ multiplex PCR; TCRdb stores in-frame clones only, minus some. The table records 45,000 to 60,000 clones, roughly 95% of them present only once. The material was unstimulated CD8+ T cells sorted from spleen or lymph node cells, obtained before transplant. Receptor source: a human donor who was the organ donor for an intestinal transplant.

This chain links TRBV4-1 with TRBJ1-2, with D maybe TRBD1 (5 bases). The V end was cut by 0 bases, the J end by 3 bases, with 14 bases between. Per germline, CDR1 MGHRA and CDR2 YSYEKL. The CDR3 spans 16 residues. The CDR3 coding sequence is TGCGCCAGCAGCCAAGAACGGCTGACAGCAGACTATGGCTACACCTTC. It codes for CASSQERLTADYGYTF.

The chain has TRBV6-1 and TRBJ1-3; D is ambiguous. Germline V gene sequence: CDR1 MNHNS, CDR2 SASEGT. The CDR3 runs to 13 residues. V lost 9 bases to trimming and J lost 0 bases, with 9 bases between them. The CDR3 coding sequence is TGTGCCAGTTATCACGCCTCTGGAAACACCATATATTTT. Its protein product is CASYHASGNTIYF.

The chain combines TRBV7-8 with TRBJ1-1, with a tentative D call TRBD1 (5 bases). The V end was cut by 5 bases, the J end by 6 bases, with 10 bases between. The germline CDR1 and CDR2 sequences are SGHVS and FQNEAQ. CDR3 length equals 12 residues. As DNA, the CDR3 is TGTGCCAGCAGCATAGGGACGGCTGAAGCTTTCTTT. It yields the protein CASSIGTAEAFF.

The chain is built from TRBV14 and TRBJ1-4, with D possibly TRBD1 on 5 matching bases. The CDR3 runs to 14 residues. In germline, CDR1 is SGHDN, CDR2 FVKESK. The V end was cut by 2 bases, the J end by 5 bases, with 9 bases between. Here the CDR3 reads CASSQQGPNEKLFF. The DNA of the CDR3 is TGTGCCAGCAGCCAACAGGGACCAAATGAAAAACTGTTTTTT.

The rearrangement joins TRBV4-2 to TRBJ1-2, with TRBD1 as a possible D gene (5 bases). CDR1 and CDR2 (germline): LGHNA, YNFKEQ. Deletions cut 3 bases from V and 8 bases from J, with 10 bases between. The CDR3 is 12 amino acids. CDR3 DNA: TGTGCCAGCAGCCATCCCGGACAAGGCTACACCTTC. It specifies CASSHPGQGYTF.

The CDR3 here is CASSQEGLAGSYEQYF. CDR3 bases: TGCGCCAGCAGCCAAGAAGGGCTAGCGGGGTCCTACGAGCAGTACTTC. This chain links TRBV4-1 with TRBJ2-7; 9 bases align to TRBD2. Looked up from germline, CDR1 is MGHRA and CDR2 is YSYEKL. CDR3 length equals 16 residues. The J segment lost 1 base and the V segment lost 0 bases, leaving 4 bases of the junction unmatched.

This clone was picked up one time. The V and J genes are TRBV6-1 and TRBJ1-6, with D possibly being TRBD1 (6 bases). The germline V and J ends were trimmed by 3 bases and 2 bases, with 8 bases remaining between them. CDR1 is MNHNS and CDR2 is SASEGT in the germline V gene. CDR3 size: 15 residues. The CDR3: CASSEGAPYNSPLHF. The DNA of the CDR3 is TGTGCCAGCAGTGAGGGGGCACCCTATAATTCACCCCTCCACTTT.

The chain recombines TRBV5-5 with TRBJ1-3; D call uncertain. The germline V gene has CDR1 SGHKS and CDR2 YYEKEE (reference sequence). CDR3 length equals 15 residues. Trimming cost V 1 base and J 0 bases, with 8 bases left between them. The CDR3 nucleotides read TGTGCCAGCAGCTTGCTGACTAGCTCTGGAAACACCATATATTTT. Its translation is CASSLLTSSGNTIYF.

This clone was detected once. CDR3 DNA: TGCAGTGCTGATAATTCACCCCTCCACTTT. Translated, it gives CSADNSPLHF. This chain connects TRBV20-1 to TRBJ1-6; no clear D gene. With 5 bases removed from V and 5 bases from J, the gap between germline ends came to 1 base. The CDR3 consists of 10 residues. Per germline, CDR1 DFQATT and CDR2 SNEGSKA (reference sequence).

This rearrangement joins TRBV30 to TRBJ2-3, with D uncertain. Germline V gene lookup returns CDR1 GTSNPN and CDR2 SVGIG (reference sequence). Deletions cut 4 bases from V and 3 bases from J, with 14 bases between. CDR3 length: 14 residues. CDR3 bases: TGTGCCTGGACCGGGTCTAGTAGGACAGATACGCAGTATTTT. Its protein product is CAWTGSSRTDTQYF.

The chain has TRBV5-4 and TRBJ2-2; 9 nucleotides align to TRBD2. This CDR3 is 15 amino acids long. Losses at the gene ends were 1 base for V and 5 bases for J; bases not matched to a gene: 3. Germline CDR1 is SGHNT and CDR2 is YYREEE (reference sequence). As DNA, the CDR3 is TGTGCCAGCAGCTTGTACGGACTAGCGACCGGGGAGCTGTTTTTT. Translation: CASSLYGLATGELFF.

CDR3 region: CASSLGGSYNEQFF. CDR3 bases: TGTGCCAGCAGCTTGGGGGGATCGTACAATGAGCAGTTCTTC. V usage is TRBV7-2 and J usage is TRBJ2-1; D perhaps matches TRBD2 (6 bases). Germline V gives CDR1 SGHTA, CDR2 FQGNSA. The V gene lost 3 bases and the J gene lost 4 bases, with 10 bases spanning the gap. The CDR3 consists of 14 residues.

A note on this clone: One end of the junction is discordant with germline, which a read error may explain. The rearrangement uses TRBV6-6 and TRBJ1-1; D gene uncertain. CDR3 size: 13 residues. Germline V gene data show CDR1 as MNHNY and CDR2 as SVGAGI (reference sequence). Written as DNA, the CDR3 is TGTGTCAGCAGCCCATTCGGACCCTCGGAAGCTTTCTTT. Its protein product is CVSSPFGPSEAFF.

The chain has TRBV7-3 and TRBJ2-1; 14 bases align to TRBD2. Losses at the gene ends were 3 bases for V and 7 bases for J; bases not matched to a gene: 5. This CDR3 spans 16 amino acids. Germline V lookup: CDR1 SGHTA, CDR2 FQGTGA. The CDR3 coding sequence is TGTGCCAGCAGCTTTCGACTAGCGGGGGGGCCGAATGAGCAGTTCTTC. It codes for CASSFRLAGGPNEQFF.

The chain couples TRBV10-3 to TRBJ2-1; D is unclear. Germline values: CDR1 ENHRY, CDR2 SYGVKD. Trimming removed 0 bases from V and 8 bases from J, with 2 bases in between. The CDR3 contains 11 residues. CDR3 DNA: TGTGCCATCAGTGAGTCGCATGAGCAGTTCTTC. It yields the protein CAISESHEQFF.

This clone was seen only once. The chain recombines TRBV7-9 with TRBJ2-2, with 9 bases matching TRBD1. Trimming took 5 bases from V and 2 from J; bases not matched to a gene: 12. This CDR3 contains 18 residues. CDR1 is SEHNR, CDR2 FQNEAQ, per germline (reference sequence). The CDR3 region is CASSLAAGTGLNTGELFF. The CDR3 region has the DNA TGTGCCAGCAGCCTCGCGGCGGGGACAGGGCTCAACACCGGGGAGCTGTTTTTT.

This clone has a single count. This sequence joins TRBV7-9 and TRBJ2-5; the D gene is possibly TRBD2 (5 bases). The better agreement between TRBJ2-7 and the DNA end casts doubt on the J call. CDR3 length: 16 amino acids. Germline V lookup: CDR1 SEHNR, CDR2 FQNEAQ (reference sequence). For the CDR3, the DNA is TGTGCCAGCAGCTTAGCAACCTTGGAGGCTCCCTACGAGCAGTACTTC. As protein: CASSLATLEAPYEQYF.

This sequence joins TRBV7-9 and TRBJ1-4; D is ambiguous. V was pared by 5 bases and J by 6 bases, with 10 bases between. The CDR3 consists of 13 residues. Looked up from germline, CDR1 is SEHNR and CDR2 is FQNEAQ (reference sequence). Here the CDR3 reads CASSPPSHEKLFF. DNA for the CDR3: TGTGCCAGCAGCCCCCCCTCTCATGAAAAACTGTTTTTT.